The rows below give T cell receptor beta chains drawn from one sample of a study of human T cells and chemical hapten exposure. MiXCR, run by TCRdb on the RACE reads, gives a single entry per CDR3 protein. The sample consists of about 380,000 distinct CDR3 sequences, roughly 5.3% of them appearing once. The sample was whole blood, taken in connection with sensitization to the hapten diphenylcyclopropenone (DPC). These receptors came from a woman aged 45-65 years with alopecia areata. Some clones in this sample may be carry-over from other donors' samples. Each CDR3 is given with its conserved first and last residue. D genes are given only for firm matches. A clone size is listed for some rows: how often the clone was seen (once, few, many), or a class if it is expanded.

j_call v_call d_call clone_size cdr3_nt cdr3_aa
TRBJ1-1 TRBV12-3/TRBV12-4 . few TGTGCCAGCAGTTTATCTCCAGGGGATCCTGAAGCTTTCTTT CASSLSPGDPEAFF
TRBJ1-1 TRBV7-9 TRBD1 many TGTGCCAGCAGCAACAACAGGGGGCAAGCTTTCTTT CASSNNRGQAFF
TRBJ1-5 TRBV7-9 . many TGTGCCAGCAGCTTCGGCGGTTCTTACAATCAGCCCCAGCATTTT CASSFGGSYNQPQHF
TRBJ1-1 TRBV29-1 . many TGCAGCGTTGAAGACGAGATGGGCACTGAAGCTTTCTTT CSVEDEMGTEAFF
TRBJ2-5 TRBV5-4 . many TGTGCCAGCAGCACGAGGGGAGCCGAGACCCAGTACTTC CASSTRGAETQYF
TRBJ1-3 TRBV3-1 . many TGTGCCAGCAGCCAAGTACCTGGAAACACCATATATTTT CASSQVPGNTIYF
TRBJ2-4 TRBV28 . few TGTGCCAGCAGTTTCCTTACACCGGACATTCAGTACTTC CASSFLTPDIQYF
TRBJ2-7 TRBV12-3/TRBV12-4 TRBD1 many TGTGCCAGCAGTATACAGGGGGCGGCATCCTACGAGCAGTACTTC CASSIQGAASYEQYF
TRBJ2-1 TRBV6-5 TRBD2 few TGTGCCAGCAGCCGGACTAGCGGCTCCTATGGGAATGAGCAGTTCTTC CASSRTSGSYGNEQFF
TRBJ2-1 TRBV2 TRBD1 many TGTGCCAGCAGCATTCCGGGACAGGGGAATAATTTCTTC CASSIPGQGNNFF
TRBJ2-1 TRBV11-2 . many TGTGCCAGCAGTTCTTTTTCGGGAAAAGATGAGCAGTTCTTC CASSSFSGKDEQFF
TRBJ2-7 TRBV6-5 . . TGTGCCAGCAGTTACTCTCGCTACCCCGCCTACGAGCAGTACTTC CASSYSRYPAYEQYF
TRBJ1-2 TRBV24-1 . . TGTGCCACCAGTGGGACCGAAAACTATGGCTACACCTTC CATSGTENYGYTF
TRBJ2-3 TRBV29-1 TRBD2 many TGCAGCGTCAGGGGACTAGCGGGAGGCCCAGATACGCAGTATTTT CSVRGLAGGPDTQYF
TRBJ1-5 TRBV4-2 . many TGTGCCAGCAGCCAAGATTACCGGCCGAATCAGCCCCAGCATTTT CASSQDYRPNQPQHF
TRBJ1-5 TRBV9 . few TGTGCCAGCAGCGTAGGTGGCGCTGGGCAGCCCCAGCATTTT CASSVGGAGQPQHF
TRBJ2-7 TRBV12-3/TRBV12-4 . many TGTGCCAGCAGGGGGACGGCCTCCTACGAGCAGTACTTC CASRGTASYEQYF
TRBJ2-1 TRBV20-1 TRBD1 . TGCAGTCCGGTGGACAGGAGACTTTCCTACAATGAGCAGTTCTTC CSPVDRRLSYNEQFF
TRBJ2-5 TRBV7-2 TRBD2 many TGTGCCAGCAGCCGGACTAGCGGGACCCAAGAGACCCAGTACTTC CASSRTSGTQETQYF
TRBJ2-3 TRBV7-2 TRBD2 . TGTGCCAGCAGCGTACGACTAGCGGCGAAAAATGATACGCAGTATTTT CASSVRLAAKNDTQYF
TRBJ1-5 TRBV4-1 . few TGCGCCAGCAGCCAGGGGTCGGGCCAGCCCCAGCATTTT CASSQGSGQPQHF
TRBJ1-5 TRBV3-1 . . TGTGCCAGCAGCCAAGATCCGGGGGGTTCGGGCCAGCCCCAGCATTTT CASSQDPGGSGQPQHF
TRBJ2-7 TRBV20-1 TRBD2 once TGCAGTGCGACCCGAGGTGGCGGGGGGGCTCTCTACGAGCGGTACTTC CSATRGGGGALYERYF